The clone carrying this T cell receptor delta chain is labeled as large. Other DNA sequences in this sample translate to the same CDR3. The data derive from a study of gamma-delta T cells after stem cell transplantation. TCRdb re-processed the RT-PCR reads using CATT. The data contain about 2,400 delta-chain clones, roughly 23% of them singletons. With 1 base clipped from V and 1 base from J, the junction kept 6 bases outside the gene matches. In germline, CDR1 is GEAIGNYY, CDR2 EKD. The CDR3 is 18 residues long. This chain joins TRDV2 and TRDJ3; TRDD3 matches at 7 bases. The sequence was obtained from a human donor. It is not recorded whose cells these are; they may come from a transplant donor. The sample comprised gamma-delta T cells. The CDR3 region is CACDTGGAVSWDTRQMFF. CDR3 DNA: TGTGCCTGTGACACTGGGGGAGCAGTATCCTGGGACACCCGACAGATGTTTTTC.